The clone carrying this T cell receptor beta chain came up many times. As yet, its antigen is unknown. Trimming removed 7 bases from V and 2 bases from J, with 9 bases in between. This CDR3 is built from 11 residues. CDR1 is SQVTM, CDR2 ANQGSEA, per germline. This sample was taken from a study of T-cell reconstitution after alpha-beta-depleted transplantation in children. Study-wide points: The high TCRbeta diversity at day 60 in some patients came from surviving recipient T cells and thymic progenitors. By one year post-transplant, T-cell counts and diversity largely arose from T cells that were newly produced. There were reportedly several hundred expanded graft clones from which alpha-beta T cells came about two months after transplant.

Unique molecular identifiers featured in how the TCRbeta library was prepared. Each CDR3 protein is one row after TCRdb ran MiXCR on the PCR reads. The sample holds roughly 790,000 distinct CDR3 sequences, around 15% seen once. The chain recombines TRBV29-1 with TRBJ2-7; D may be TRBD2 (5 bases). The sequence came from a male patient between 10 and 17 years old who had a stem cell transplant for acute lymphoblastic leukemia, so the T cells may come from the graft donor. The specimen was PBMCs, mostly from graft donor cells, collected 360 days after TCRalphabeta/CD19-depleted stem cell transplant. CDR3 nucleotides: TGCAGCGGAGGGTTTCCCTACGAGCAGTACTTC. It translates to CSGGFPYEQYF.